A selection of T cell receptor beta chains follows, all from one sample in a study of cytomegalovirus exposure and HLA in healthy donors. TCRdb's table, derived via immunoSEQ multiplex PCR, lists solely in-frame clones and lacks some. This table has 150,000 to 200,000 clones, roughly 77% appearing once. The sample consisted of PBMCs. The receptor set was obtained from a woman aged 45 to 65 in good health and CMV-seronegative. Both conserved end residues are part of each CDR3. The D gene is left open where the match is weak. Size is stated for part of the rows, as once, few or many counts, or as a class when the clone is expanded.

d_call,v_call,clone_size,j_call,cdr3_aa,cdr3_nt
NA,TRBV27,NA,TRBJ2-7,CASSSSVLSEQYF,TGTGCCAGCAGTTCTTCCGTATTGAGCGAGCAGTACTTC
NA,TRBV19,NA,TRBJ2-2,CASSPDARAGELFF,TGTGCCAGTAGCCCAGACGCACGGGCCGGGGAGCTGTTTTTT
TRBD2,TRBV11-2,NA,TRBJ2-7,CASSPIPGLGLAYEQYF,TGTGCCAGCAGCCCAATCCCGGGACTAGGGTTGGCATACGAGCAGTACTTC
TRBD2,TRBV7-8,few,TRBJ2-7,CASSVSGSSYEQYF,TGTGCCAGCAGCGTTAGCGGGAGCTCCTACGAGCAGTACTTC
NA,TRBV4-3,few,TRBJ2-2,CASSSTDTGELFF,TGCGCCAGCAGCTCAACGGACACCGGGGAGCTGTTTTTT
NA,TRBV7-9,NA,TRBJ1-4,CASSLQSRGIEKLFF,TGTGCCAGCAGCCTCCAATCGAGGGGGATTGAAAAACTGTTTTTT
NA,TRBV6-5,NA,TRBJ2-3,CASSYRQWVIDTQYF,TGCGCCAGCAGTTATAGACAGTGGGTAATAGATACGCAGTATTTT
TRBD2,TRBV4-1,NA,TRBJ2-1,CASSLGTSVADEQFF,TGCGCCAGCAGTCTTGGGACTAGCGTGGCGGATGAGCAGTTCTTC
TRBD2,TRBV4-2,NA,TRBJ2-7,CASSQEGPSGRHEQYF,TGTGCCAGCAGCCAAGAAGGGCCTAGCGGGAGGCACGAGCAGTACTTC
NA,TRBV4-1,NA,TRBJ1-1,CASSQVTGLAFF,TGCGCCAGCAGCCAAGTAACAGGGTTAGCTTTCTTT
TRBD1,TRBV29-1,few,TRBJ1-2,CSVRSGTGVHGYTF,TGCAGCGTAAGATCCGGGACAGGGGTTCATGGCTACACCTTC
TRBD1,TRBV7-8,NA,TRBJ1-2,CASSLVGQRGYTF,TGTGCCAGCAGCTTAGTGGGACAGAGGGGCTACACCTTC
NA,TRBV7-2,NA,TRBJ2-1,CASTRVGGNNEQFF,TGTGCCAGCACCCGGGTGGGAGGAAACAATGAGCAGTTCTTC
NA,TRBV6-5,few,TRBJ1-2,CASSYSFGQSYTF,TGTGCCAGCAGTTACTCATTCGGACAGTCCTACACCTTC
NA,TRBV28,NA,TRBJ1-1,CASGSRISGTEAFF,TGTGCCAGCGGGTCGAGGATTTCGGGAACTGAAGCTTTCTTT
TRBD1,TRBV7-9,NA,TRBJ2-2,CASSLPGQGFPPNTGELFF,TGTGCCAGCAGCTTACCAGGACAGGGTTTCCCTCCGAACACCGGGGAGCTGTTTTTT
NA,TRBV2,few,TRBJ1-2,CASSRGPYGYTF,TGTGCCAGCAGCCGGGGTCCCTATGGCTACACCTTC
TRBD2,TRBV7-9,NA,TRBJ2-1,CASRRGTSSIGPEFF,TGTGCCAGCAGGCGCGGGACTAGCAGTATAGGTCCAGAGTTCTTC
NA,TRBV6-6,NA,TRBJ2-7,CASSSEGGARSYEQYF,TGTGCCAGCAGTTCCGAGGGAGGAGCCCGCTCCTACGAGCAGTACTTC
NA,TRBV27,few,TRBJ2-7,CASSLRDTSYEQYF,TGTGCCAGCAGCCTCCGGGACACCTCCTACGAGCAGTACTTC
TRBD2,TRBV9,NA,TRBJ2-7,CASSASSGGAEEQYF,TGTGCCAGCAGCGCCTCTAGCGGGGGGGCCGAGGAGCAGTACTTC
NA,TRBV11-1,NA,TRBJ2-7,CASSFWGGPSSYEQYF,TGTGCCAGCAGCTTTTGGGGGGGGCCATCAAGCTACGAGCAGTACTTC
NA,TRBV28,NA,TRBJ1-1,CASSSLRQNTEAFF,TGTGCCAGCAGTTCCCTAAGACAGAACACTGAAGCTTTCTTT